Following are 28 T cell receptor beta chains from one sample sequenced in a study of T cells expressing NK-cell markers. TCRdb re-called the 5' RACE reads and shows each CDR3 protein once, DNA omitted. The sample's table shows roughly 150,000 distinct CDR3 sequences. Material: blood T cells: a sorted CD56 or NKG2C T cell subset, CD4+ or CD8+ T cells, or bulk PBMC T cells (not recorded which). The receptor source for this set is a man aged 18-69 years in good health.

The rearrangement links TRBV20-1 to TRBJ2-7; the D call of TRBD1 rests on TCRdb alone, since no DNA is present to check it. Germline V gene data show CDR1 as DFQATT and CDR2 as SNEGSKA (reference sequence). This CDR3 has 15 amino acids. CDR3 protein: CSARELTGGIYEQYF.

This sequence joins TRBV2 and TRBJ1-5. CDR3 length: 14 residues. The germline V gene encodes CDR1 SNHLY and CDR2 FYNNEI. The CDR3 protein is CASQPAGGNQPQHF.

J is TRBJ2-1 and V is TRBV14; TCRdb's assignment of TRBD2 cannot be checked, as there is no DNA. This CDR3 has 15 amino acids. Germline values: CDR1 SGHDN, CDR2 FVKESK. The CDR3 reads CASSHTGEDKPEQFF.

The chain is built from TRBV7-9 and TRBJ2-7; the D call of TRBD2 rests on TCRdb alone, since no DNA is present to check it. Germline V gives CDR1 SEHNR, CDR2 FQNEAQ (reference sequence). The CDR3 has 15 amino acids. CDR3 loop: CASSSRGTSGYEQYF. The full variable domain, rest sourced from reference TRBV7-9 and TRBJ2-7, is DTGVSQNPRHKITKRGQNVTFRCDPISEHNRLYWYRQTLGQGPEFLTYFQNEAQLEKSRLLSDRFSAERPKGSFSTLEIQRTEQGDSAMYLCASSSRGTSGYEQYFGPGTRLTVT.

The chain links TRBV6-4 to TRBJ1-6; TCRdb selects TRBD1, and the lack of DNA leaves this call unchecked. The CDR3 runs to 14 residues. In germline, CDR1 is MRHNA, CDR2 SNTAGT. Here the CDR3 reads CASSDAPSASPLHF.

J is TRBJ1-6 and V is TRBV7-8. CDR1 is SGHVS and CDR2 is FQNEAQ in the germline V gene. The CDR3 extends over 15 amino acids. This CDR3 is CASSSWEEYNSPLHF.

The chain links TRBV5-4 to TRBJ2-5; TCRdb lists TRBD2, though no DNA is available to test this call. Germline assignment: CDR1 SGHNT and CDR2 YYREEE (reference sequence). This CDR3 has 19 residues. The CDR3 reads CASSLIPPDTSGAQETQYF.

The CDR3 loop is CATSRGGGLAFETDTQYF. The rearrangement joins TRBV15 to TRBJ2-3; TCRdb lists TRBD2, though no DNA is available to test this call. CDR3 length: 18 amino acids. The germline gives CDR1 LNHNV, CDR2 YYDKDF (reference sequence).

The chain employs TRBV7-6 and TRBJ1-1. Germline assignment: CDR1 SGHVS and CDR2 FNYEAQ. The CDR3 contains 16 residues. The CDR3 region is CASSPHESHPNTEAFF.

This rearrangement joins TRBV15 to TRBJ2-3; lacking DNA, the TRBD2 call made by TCRdb goes unchecked. The CDR3 length is 15 residues. Germline-derived CDR1 and CDR2 are LNHNV and YYDKDF (reference sequence). CDR3 in amino acids: CATSRLVGPSDTQYF.

The chain carries TRBV2 and TRBJ2-3; the TCRdb D gene call, TRBD1, has no DNA to confirm it. The germline V gene encodes CDR1 SNHLY and CDR2 FYNNEI. CDR3 size: 16 residues. The CDR3 protein is CASSEFVGGITDTQYF. Together with reference TRBV2 and TRBJ2-3, the CDR3 gives the full variable domain: EPEVTQTPSHQVTQMGQEVILRCVPISNHLYFYWYRQILGQKVEFLVSFYNNEISEKSEIFDDQFSVERPDGSNFTLKIRSTKLEDSAMYFCASSEFVGGITDTQYFGPGTRLTVL.

The chain employs TRBV28 and TRBJ2-3; without DNA, the TCRdb call of TRBD2 cannot be checked. CDR1 MDHEN and CDR2 SYDVKM come from the germline V gene. This CDR3 is built from 15 residues. The CDR3 loop is CASTVGGGAGDTQYF.

The chain has TRBV5-4 and TRBJ2-7. The CDR3 is made up of 14 amino acids. Germline CDR1 is SGHNT and CDR2 is YYREEE (reference sequence). CDR3: CASSLAPEHYEQYF.

The chain couples TRBV6-1 to TRBJ2-7; TCRdb calls TRBD2, which cannot be checked without DNA. The CDR3 length is 14 residues. The germline V gene has CDR1 MNHNS and CDR2 SASEGT. The CDR3 sequence is CASSPADGFYEQYF.

The chain joins TRBV25-1 to TRBJ1-1; checking the TCRdb D call of TRBD1 is not possible without DNA. CDR1 and CDR2 from the germline V gene are MGHDK and SYGVNS. This CDR3 has 14 amino acids. The CDR3 sequence is CASSEGGTNTEAFF.

The chain joins TRBV7-9 to TRBJ2-2; TCRdb calls TRBD2, which cannot be checked without DNA. Germline CDR1 and CDR2: SEHNR and FQNEAQ (reference sequence). The CDR3 runs 14 residues. The CDR3 reads CASSLAGPTGDLFF.

The J gene is TRBJ2-3, the V gene TRBV7-8; TCRdb outputs TRBD2, but without DNA this stays unchecked. The germline V gene has CDR1 SGHVS and CDR2 FQNEAQ. The CDR3 is 18 amino acids. CDR3: CASSLSLAGGPSTDTQYF.

The rearrangement uses TRBV6-1 and TRBJ1-1; TCRdb names TRBD1, which stays unverified in the absence of DNA. Looked up from germline, CDR1 is MNHNS and CDR2 is SASEGT. This CDR3 contains 13 residues. This CDR3 reads CASSGRDVAEAFF.

The V call is TRBV4-2, the J call TRBJ2-5; no DNA is available, so the TRBD2 call from TCRdb remains unchecked. Looked up from germline, CDR1 is LGHNA and CDR2 is YNFKEQ. The CDR3 is 16 amino acids. The CDR3 spells CASSQNQAGGGETQYF.

V gene TRBV6-2 or TRBV6-3 combines with J gene TRBJ1-5; TCRdb gives TRBD1 as the D gene, but with no DNA this cannot be confirmed. The CDR3 has 17 amino acids. CDR1 and CDR2 (germline): MNHEY, SVGEGT. The CDR3: CASSYSVIQETGQPQHF.

CDR3 residues: CASSLLDSSYEQYF. The rearrangement uses TRBV6-2 or TRBV6-3 and TRBJ2-7. This CDR3 comprises 14 residues. Germline loops: CDR1 MNHEY, CDR2 SVGEGT.

The rearrangement joins TRBV7-2 to TRBJ2-2; the TRBD1 assignment by TCRdb is unverifiable without DNA. The CDR3 has 15 residues. CDR1 is SGHTA, CDR2 FQGNSA, per germline. CDR3 loop: CASSTRDRAAGELFF.

The rearrangement links TRBV12-5 to TRBJ1-1; TCRdb indicates TRBD1, and absent DNA this call remains unverified. The CDR3 is 17 amino acids. Germline CDR1 LGHNT, CDR2 FRNRAP. The CDR3 loop reads CASGISGGYALWTEAFF.

J is TRBJ2-1 and V is TRBV4-2; TCRdb designates TRBD1, a call that cannot be tested without DNA. The CDR3 is 15 residues long. Germline-derived CDR1 and CDR2 are LGHNA and YNFKEQ. The CDR3 loop reads CASSQADRGYNEQFF.

The rearrangement links TRBV20-1 to TRBJ1-2. The germline gives CDR1 DFQATT, CDR2 SNEGSKA (reference sequence). The CDR3 extends over 14 amino acids. This CDR3 reads CSVESSHFSTGYTF.

CDR3 in amino acids: CASSLLLDSVYGYTF. This chain joins TRBV4-1 and TRBJ1-2; TCRdb returns TRBD1, unconfirmable since there is no DNA. Germline V CDR1 and CDR2: MGHRA, YSYEKL. The CDR3 contains 15 residues.

The chain is built from TRBV9 and TRBJ1-2; TCRdb's D call, TRBD1, is unchecked because there is no DNA. Per the germline V gene, CDR1 is SGDLS and CDR2 is YYNGEE. CDR3 length: 15 amino acids. CDR3 sequence reads: CASSDPPDSGDGYTF.

The chain couples TRBV7-2 to TRBJ2-3; TCRdb's D gene call, TRBD2, goes unchecked for lack of DNA. The CDR3 runs to 17 residues. CDR1 SGHTA and CDR2 FQGNSA come from the germline V gene. This chain's CDR3 is CASSLALAGVGPDTQYF.